The clone carrying this T cell receptor (beta chain) is categorized as medium-sized. The antigen is unknown. Produced via immunoSEQ multiplex PCR; TCRdb's table is partial and in-frame only. The sample lists some 16,000 clones; about 53% were seen once. The data originate from a study of radiation and T cells in renal cell carcinoma. Whole-study results and caveats: Compared with controls, irradiated tumors showed greater TCR clonality. Dominant CDR3 motifs occupied more repertoire in irradiated than control tumors.

CDR1 and CDR2 from the germline V gene are SQVTM and ANQGSEA. Trimming at V came to 4 bases and at J to 8 bases, leaving 6 bases not matched to a gene. CDR3 length: 12 residues. Indicated treatment: treatment-naive control, cytoreductive nephrectomy. This renal cell carcinoma was of the clear cell type. The source is a man aged 40-50 years with renal cell carcinoma. The chain recombines TRBV29-1 with TRBJ1-2; 8 positions agree with TRBD1. Sequencing was performed on tumor tissue, taken from a patient whose treatment was nephrectomy without radiotherapy. The CDR3 nucleotides read TGCAGCGTTGGTATGCAGGGGGCGGGCTACACCTTC. It specifies CSVGMQGAGYTF.